This TCR beta chain was recovered during a study of T-cell memory formation after mild COVID-19. A remark on this clonotype: Its antigen is as yet unknown.

Using constant-segment primers, 5'RACE produced TCR alpha and TCR beta cDNA libraries carrying sample barcodes and UMIs. Each CDR3 protein gets one entry after TCRdb re-called the 5' RACE reads with MiXCR. The sample includes 150,000 to 200,000 distinct CDR3 sequences, about 18% of them seen just once. Study-level points and caveats: Pre-infection memory contained some responding clones, which suggested that cross-reactive memory had joined. From day 15 to 85, contracting clones were balanced between CD4 and CD8, whereas later expanders leaned toward CD4+. Chiefly within CM and EM were the contracting CD4+ clones; CD8+ ones were within EMRA.

Germline V CDR1 and CDR2: SGHRS, YFSETQ. This CDR3 spans 15 amino acids. V lost 4 bases, J lost 0 bases, and 8 bases lay in between. The chain uses TRBV5-1 and TRBJ2-6; D call uncertain. The sequenced material came from PBMCs or a T cell subset sorted from them (not recorded which). This clonotype was sampled from a man younger than 35 who had mild COVID-19 (a few samples of this study predate the infection). Cell type and time point are not known. The CDR3 DNA reads TGCGCCAGCAGCGCCGACCCCTCTGGGGCCAACGTCCTGACTTTC. Translation: CASSADPSGANVLTF.